This T cell receptor (beta chain) emerged from a study of brain T cells in children with intractable seizures. General observations from the study: Viral specificity was inferred only from CDR3 similarity; HCMV serostatus was unknown.

A remark on this clone: Its specificity is not known.

As to time point: blood from clinic visit 5 months post-surgery; TSC patient then seizure free. Only in-frame clones appear in the TCRdb table, and some are missing; sequencing was by immunoSEQ multiplex PCR. The sample holds approximately 330,000 clones, 93% seen once. Sequences were derived from peripheral blood, sampled around 5 months after surgery. This TCR was recovered from a boy less than two years old with tuberous sclerosis and intractable seizures.

CDR3 protein: CSASPGSSYEQYF. Written as DNA, the CDR3 is TGCAGTGCTAGTCCCGGCAGCTCCTACGAGCAGTACTTC. The J gene is TRBJ2-7, the V gene TRBV20-1; D unclear. CDR1 and CDR2 (germline): DFQATT, SNEGSKA (reference sequence). The CDR3 totals 13 residues. The ends were cut back, 3 bases at V and 0 bases at J, with 9 bases in the middle.